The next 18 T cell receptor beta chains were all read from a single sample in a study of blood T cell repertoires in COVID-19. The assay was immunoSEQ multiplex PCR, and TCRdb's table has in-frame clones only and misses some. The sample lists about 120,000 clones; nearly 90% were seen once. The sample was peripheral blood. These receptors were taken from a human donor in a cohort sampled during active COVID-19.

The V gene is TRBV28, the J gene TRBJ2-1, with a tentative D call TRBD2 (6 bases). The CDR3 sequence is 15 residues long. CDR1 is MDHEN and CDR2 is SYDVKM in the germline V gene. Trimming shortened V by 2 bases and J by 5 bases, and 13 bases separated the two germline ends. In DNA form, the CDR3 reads TGTGCCAGCAGTTTAGGGAGCGGGCCTAACAATGAGCAGTTCTTC. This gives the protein CASSLGSGPNNEQFF.

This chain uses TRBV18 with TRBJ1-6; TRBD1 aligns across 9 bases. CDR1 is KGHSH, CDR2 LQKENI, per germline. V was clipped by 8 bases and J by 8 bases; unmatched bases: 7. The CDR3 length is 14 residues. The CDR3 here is CASRVGTGYSPLHF. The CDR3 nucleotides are TGTGCCAGCCGAGTCGGGACAGGGTATTCACCCCTCCACTTT. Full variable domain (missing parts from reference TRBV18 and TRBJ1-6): NAGVMQNPRHLVRRRGQEARLRCSPMKGHSHVYWYRQLPEEGLKFMVYLQKENIIDESGMPKERFSAEFPKEGPSILRIQQVVRGDSAAYFCASRVGTGYSPLHFGNGTRLTVT.

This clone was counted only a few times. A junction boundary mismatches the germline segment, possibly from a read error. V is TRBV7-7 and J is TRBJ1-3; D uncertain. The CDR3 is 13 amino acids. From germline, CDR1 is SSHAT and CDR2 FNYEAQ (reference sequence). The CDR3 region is CASSPPGGNTIYF. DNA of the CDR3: TGTGCTAGCAGCCCCCCGGGGGGAAACACCATATATTTT.

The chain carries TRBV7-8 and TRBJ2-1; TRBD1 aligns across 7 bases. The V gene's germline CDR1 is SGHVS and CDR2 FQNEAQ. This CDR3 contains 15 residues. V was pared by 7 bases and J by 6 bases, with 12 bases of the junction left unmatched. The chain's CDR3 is CASTPRGGQSNEQFF. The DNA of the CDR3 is TGTGCCAGCACCCCACGAGGGGGCCAGAGCAATGAGCAGTTCTTC.

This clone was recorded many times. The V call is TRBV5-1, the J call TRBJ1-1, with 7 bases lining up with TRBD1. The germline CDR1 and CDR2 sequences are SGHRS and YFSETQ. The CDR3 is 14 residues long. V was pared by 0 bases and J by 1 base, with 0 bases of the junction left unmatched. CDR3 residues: CASSLGDRNTEAFF. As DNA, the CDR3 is TGCGCCAGCAGCTTGGGGGACAGGAACACTGAAGCTTTCTTT.

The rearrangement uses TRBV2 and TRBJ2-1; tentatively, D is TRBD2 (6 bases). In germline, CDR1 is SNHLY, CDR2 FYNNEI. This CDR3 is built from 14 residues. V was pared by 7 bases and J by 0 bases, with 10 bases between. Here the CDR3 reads CASNGGTSYNEQFF. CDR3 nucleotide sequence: TGTGCCAGCAACGGCGGGACCTCCTACAATGAGCAGTTCTTC.

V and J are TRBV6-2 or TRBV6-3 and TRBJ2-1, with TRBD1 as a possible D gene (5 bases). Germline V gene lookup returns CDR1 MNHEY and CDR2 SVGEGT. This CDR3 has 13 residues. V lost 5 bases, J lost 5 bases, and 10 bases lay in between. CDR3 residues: CASSRRVNNEQFF. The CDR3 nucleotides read TGTGCCAGCAGTCGCAGGGTGAACAATGAGCAGTTCTTC.

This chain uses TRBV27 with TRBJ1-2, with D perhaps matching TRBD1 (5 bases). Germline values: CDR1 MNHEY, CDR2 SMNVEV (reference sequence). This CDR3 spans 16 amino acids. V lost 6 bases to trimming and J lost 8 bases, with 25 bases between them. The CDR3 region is CASSYTPSGGGIGYTF. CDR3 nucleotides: TGTGCCAGCAGCTACACTCCATCCGGGGGGGGGATAGGCTACACCTTC.

As DNA, the CDR3 is TGTGCCAGCAGCGTAGGTGGCGGGGGGATCACAGATACGCAGTATTTT. Translated, it gives CASSVGGGGITDTQYF. The gene calls are TRBV9 and TRBJ2-3; TRBD2 agrees at 8 bases. Trimming removed 0 bases from V and 2 bases from J; junction bases left unmatched: 5. The CDR3 covers 16 residues. Germline V gene lookup returns CDR1 SGDLS and CDR2 YYNGEE.

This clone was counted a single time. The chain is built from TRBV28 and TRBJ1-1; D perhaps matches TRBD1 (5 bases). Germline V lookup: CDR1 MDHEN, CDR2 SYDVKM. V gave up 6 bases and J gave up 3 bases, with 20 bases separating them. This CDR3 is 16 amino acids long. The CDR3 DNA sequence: TGTGCCAGCAGCATCAACCACGGTTTAGGGGACACTGAAGCTTTCTTT. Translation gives CASSINHGLGDTEAFF.

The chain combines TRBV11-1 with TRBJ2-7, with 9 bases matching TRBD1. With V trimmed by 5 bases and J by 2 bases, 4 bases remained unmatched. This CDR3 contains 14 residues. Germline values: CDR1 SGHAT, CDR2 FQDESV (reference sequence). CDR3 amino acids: CASSPRTGAYEQYF. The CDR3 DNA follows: TGTGCCAGCAGCCCAAGGACAGGGGCCTACGAGCAGTACTTC.

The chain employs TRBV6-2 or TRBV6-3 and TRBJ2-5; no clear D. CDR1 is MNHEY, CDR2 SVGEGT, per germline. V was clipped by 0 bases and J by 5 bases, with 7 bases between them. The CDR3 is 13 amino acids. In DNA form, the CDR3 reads TGTGCCAGCAGTTACTCCAGGATGGAGACCCAGTACTTC. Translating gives CASSYSRMETQYF.

The CDR3 coding sequence is TGTGCCAGCAGCTCCGACTGGGGACAGGGGGGCCTCGCCTACGAGCAGTACTTC. Protein: CASSSDWGQGGLAYEQYF. This chain connects TRBV5-8 to TRBJ2-7, with 11 bases identical to TRBD1. Germline CDR1 and CDR2: SGHTS and YDEGEE. Germline trimming cut 3 bases from V and 2 bases from J; bases unmatched to any gene: 13. CDR3 size: 18 residues. Together with reference TRBV5-8 and TRBJ2-7, the CDR3 gives the full variable domain: EAGVTQSPTHLIKTRGQQATLRCSPISGHTSVYWYQQALGLGLQFLLWYDEGEERNRGNFPPRFSGRQFPNYSSELNVNALELEDSALYLCASSSDWGQGGLAYEQYFGPGTRLTVT.

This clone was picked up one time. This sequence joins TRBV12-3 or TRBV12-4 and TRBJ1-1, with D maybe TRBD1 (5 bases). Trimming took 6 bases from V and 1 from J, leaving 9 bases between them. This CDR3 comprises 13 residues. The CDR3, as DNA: TGTGCCAGCAGGGACCAGGGGAACACTGAAGCTTTCTTT. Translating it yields CASRDQGNTEAFF.

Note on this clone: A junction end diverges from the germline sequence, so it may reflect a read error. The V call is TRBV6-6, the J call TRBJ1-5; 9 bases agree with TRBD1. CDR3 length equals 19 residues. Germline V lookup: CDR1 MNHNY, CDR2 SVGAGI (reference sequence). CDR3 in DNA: TGTGCCAGCAGCTACTCGACGGGACAGGGCTATCCGAGCAATCAGCCCCAGCATTTT. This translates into CASSYSTGQGYPSNQPQHF.

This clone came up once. The CDR3 loop is CASSPRADTQYF. DNA for the CDR3: TGCGCCAGCAGCCCCCGGGCAGATACGCAGTATTTT. The chain combines TRBV5-1 with TRBJ2-3; no firm D call. This CDR3 has 12 amino acids. Trimming pared 4 bases from V and 4 bases from J, leaving 7 bases between. Germline assignment: CDR1 SGHRS and CDR2 YFSETQ.

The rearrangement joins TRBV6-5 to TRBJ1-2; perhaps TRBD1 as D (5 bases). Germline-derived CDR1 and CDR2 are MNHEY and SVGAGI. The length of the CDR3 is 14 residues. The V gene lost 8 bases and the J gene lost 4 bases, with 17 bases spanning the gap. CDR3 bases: TGTGCCAGCGATGACAGTGGACGATCCTATGGCTACACCTTC. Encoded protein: CASDDSGRSYGYTF.

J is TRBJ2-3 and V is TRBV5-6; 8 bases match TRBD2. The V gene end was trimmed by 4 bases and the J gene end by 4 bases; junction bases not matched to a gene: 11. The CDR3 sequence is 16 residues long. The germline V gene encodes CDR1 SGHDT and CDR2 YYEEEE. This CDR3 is CASSGGGTRTADTQYF. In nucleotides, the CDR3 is TGTGCCAGCAGCGGGGGCGGGACTAGGACCGCAGATACGCAGTATTTT.